This T cell receptor beta chain was sequenced during a study of T-cell memory formation after mild COVID-19. General observations from the study: Specificity for SARS-CoV-2 was not confirmed among the second-wave clones peaking on day 37.

With respect to this clonotype: The target antigen is unknown.

A single record per CDR3 protein comes from TCRdb applying MiXCR to the 5' RACE reads. The sample has 200,000 to 300,000 distinct CDR3 sequences; 15% are singletons. The sequenced material came from PBMCs or a T cell subset sorted from them (not recorded which). The sequence was collected from an adult woman who had mild COVID-19 (a few samples of this study predate the infection). Cell type and time point are not known.

CDR3 nucleotides: TGTGCCAGCTCATCGCTGACAGGGATGAACACTGAAGCTTTCTTT. Translated: CASSSLTGMNTEAFF. The gene calls are TRBV18 and TRBJ1-1; 7 bases match TRBD1. The germline CDR1 and CDR2 sequences are KGHSH and LQKENI. The CDR3 length is 15 residues. Unmatched junction bases numbered 6, after V lost 5 bases and J lost 0 bases.